These T cell receptor beta chains were read from a single sample in a study of spatial heterogeneity in lung cancer. TCRdb re-analysed the 5' RACE reads in MiXCR, keeping a single row per CDR3 protein. The sample consists of 15,000 to 20,000 distinct CDR3 sequences, roughly 6% of them appearing once. The source was lung tumor tissue, collected at surgery. Receptor source: a female donor with early-stage non-small cell lung cancer. Both conserved end residues are part of each CDR3. The D gene is left open where the match is weak. A clone size is listed for some rows: how often the clone was seen (once, few, many), or a class if it is expanded.

V: TRBV20-1
J: TRBJ1-2
D: -
size: many
CDR3: CRASGGYGYTF
DNA: TGCAGGGCAAGCGGCGGCTATGGCTACACCTTC

V: TRBV28
J: TRBJ2-3
D: TRBD2
size: -
CDR3: CASSLLAGGSTDTQYF
DNA: TGTGCCAGCAGTTTACTAGCGGGAGGTAGCACAGATACGCAGTATTTT

V: TRBV7-2
J: TRBJ1-5
D: -
size: many
CDR3: CASSPGRWEGNQPQHF
DNA: TGTGCCAGCAGCCCCGGACGGTGGGAGGGCAATCAGCCCCAGCATTTT

V: TRBV6-5
J: TRBJ1-1
D: -
size: many
CDR3: CASRLTKEGGIEAFF
DNA: TGTGCCAGCAGGCTAACCAAGGAGGGGGGAATTGAAGCTTTCTTT

V: TRBV20-1
J: TRBJ2-3
D: TRBD2
size: few
CDR3: CSAPPLGLAGDPDTQYF
DNA: TGCAGTGCTCCACCCTTGGGACTAGCGGGAGACCCAGATACGCAGTATTTT

V: TRBV29-1
J: TRBJ2-2
D: -
size: many
CDR3: CSVERQNTGELFF
DNA: TGCAGCGTTGAGCGACAGAACACCGGGGAGCTGTTTTTT

V: TRBV20-1
J: TRBJ2-3
D: -
size: few
CDR3: CSAHSGPSTDTQYF
DNA: TGCAGTGCCCATAGCGGTCCTAGCACAGATACGCAGTATTTT

V: TRBV20-1
J: TRBJ1-6
D: TRBD1
size: many
CDR3: CSARPTGPGGNSPLHF
DNA: TGCAGTGCTAGACCCACCGGGCCAGGGGGTAATTCACCCCTCCACTTT

V: TRBV20-1
J: TRBJ1-1
D: -
size: many
CDR3: CSARAGGGRNAFF
DNA: TGCAGTGCCCGGGCGGGGGGCGGACGGAATGCTTTCTTT

V: TRBV29-1
J: TRBJ2-3
D: -
size: few
CDR3: CSVVGGRSTDTQYF
DNA: TGCAGCGTTGTAGGAGGCCGAAGCACAGATACGCAGTATTTT

V: TRBV4-1
J: TRBJ2-3
D: TRBD1
size: medium-sized
CDR3: CASSQDKGAGPDTQYF
DNA: TGCGCCAGCAGCCAAGATAAGGGGGCCGGCCCAGATACGCAGTATTTT

V: TRBV7-9
J: TRBJ2-5
D: TRBD2
size: many
CDR3: CASSSGSGTETQYF
DNA: TGTGCCAGCAGCTCAGGCAGCGGGACGGAGACCCAGTACTTC

V: TRBV3-1
J: TRBJ2-4
D: TRBD2
size: many
CDR3: CASSQELAGPKNIQYF
DNA: TGTGCCAGCAGCCAAGAACTAGCGGGGCCCAAAAACATTCAGTACTTC

V: TRBV11-2
J: TRBJ2-3
D: -
size: medium-sized
CDR3: CASSLDFSVTDTQYF
DNA: TGTGCCAGCAGCTTAGATTTCAGCGTCACAGATACGCAGTATTTT

V: TRBV12-3/TRBV12-4
J: TRBJ1-3
D: -
size: -
CDR3: CASGDSGSGNTIYF
DNA: TGTGCCAGCGGGGACTCCGGCTCTGGAAACACCATATATTTT